This record concerns one TCR beta chain sequence. This entry comes from a study of beta chain features in type 1 diabetes. The CDR3 loop spans 14 amino acids. The V gene's germline CDR1 is SGHTA and CDR2 FQGNSA. Between the trimmed V and J ends, which lost 5 bases and 11 bases, there was a span of 20 bases. Investigators reverse transcribed all isolated RNA, so they sequenced expressed TCRB transcripts. The protocol was immunoSEQ multiplex PCR, while the TCRdb copy is restricted to in-frame clones and leaves out a portion. The table records about 360,000 clones, over 10% of them present only once. The chain is built from TRBV7-2 and TRBJ2-3, with D perhaps matching TRBD2 (6 bases). The sequencing input was naive CD4+ T cells from blood. This receptor was identified in a man between 18 and 35 years old in good health. The CDR3 here is CASSHPGAGTEQYF. The DNA for the CDR3 is TGTGCCAGCAGCCACCCTGGGGCCGGGACTGAGCAGTATTTT.